This TCR beta chain was identified in a study of blood T cells in healthy people across ages. It was with a sample-barcoded 5' primer and a J-beta primer mix that a second PCR of about 6 to 12 cycles was run. TCRdb itself ran the 5' RACE reads through MiXCR, one entry per CDR3 protein. Of about 800,000 distinct CDR3 sequences listed, 35% to 60% are singletons. The sequencing sample was made of blood. This sequence was found in a man older than 75 in good health.

The chain's CDR3 is CASSRGQENSPLHF. The CDR3 DNA sequence: TGTGCCAGCAGCCGCGGACAGGAGAATTCACCCCTCCACTTT. V and J are TRBV7-9 and TRBJ1-6, with 7 bases aligning to TRBD1. J was trimmed by 7 bases and V by 5 bases; bases with no gene match: 5. This CDR3 region has 14 residues. Germline V gene sequence: CDR1 SEHNR, CDR2 FQNEAQ (reference sequence).